This TCR beta chain comes out of a study of shared clonotypes between healthy human individuals. Study results and limitations: Naive subsets typically showed greater estimated richness than memory subsets. There were few donors, and this limited the genetic and exposure-history diversity represented.

Naive CD8 isolation took CD45RO-negative cells positively selected for CCR7 and excluded terminally differentiated effector memory CD45RA+ cells. Germline CDR1 is MRHNA and CDR2 is SNTAGT. V lost 3 bases and J lost 7, with 12 bases in between. The CDR3 has 13 amino acids. A word on this clone: Its antigen is not known.

Libraries were prepared by immunoSEQ multiplex PCR; TCRdb keeps only in-frame clonotypes and omits some of them. The sample includes a few hundred thousand clones, around 95% seen only once; the top ten take 0.11%. Specimen: naive CD8+ T cells sorted from blood. This receptor was taken from a woman aged 25 to 39 in good health. This chain links TRBV6-4 with TRBJ1-1; possibly TRBD1 for D (5 bases). CDR3 DNA sequence: TGTGCCAGCAGTGATTTGACGGGGGGTGAAGCTTTCTTT. This encodes CASSDLTGGEAFF.